These T cell receptor beta chains were read from a single sample in a study. TCRdb itself ran the RT-PCR reads through MiXCR, one entry per CDR3 protein. The sample shows hundreds of thousands of distinct CDR3 sequences, over 12% of them seen only once. Sample: memory CD4+ T cells from blood. The receptors were gathered from a female donor in good health, serving as a healthy control. Both conserved end residues are part of each CDR3. A D gene is named only where the DNA matches it firmly. Only some rows state a clone size, as once, few, many or a class for expanded clones.

v_gene	j_gene	d_gene	abundance	CDR3aa	CDR3nt
TRBV5-1	TRBJ1-1	NA	NA	CASSPRAGAAANTEAFF	TGCGCCAGCAGCCCTAGGGCAGGGGCGGCCGCGAACACTGAAGCTTTCTTT
TRBV29-1	TRBJ2-3	TRBD1	NA	CSSGGTASGTDTQYF	TGCAGCTCAGGGGGTACCGCCTCCGGCACAGATACGCAGTATTTT
TRBV12-3/TRBV12-4	TRBJ1-4	NA	NA	CASSLAGGEKLFF	TGTGCCAGCAGTTTAGCCGGGGGAGAAAAACTGTTTTTT
TRBV6-1	TRBJ1-4	NA	many	CASSEAAANNEKLFF	TGTGCCAGCAGTGAAGCGGCGGCCAATAATGAAAAACTGTTTTTT
TRBV14	TRBJ1-2	TRBD1	NA	CASSQVPGGAYGYTF	TGTGCCAGCAGCCAAGTGCCAGGGGGGGCCTATGGCTACACCTTC
TRBV20-1	TRBJ2-2	NA	NA	CSASVPARTGELFF	TGCAGTGCTAGTGTCCCGGCGCGCACCGGGGAGCTGTTTTTT
TRBV4-3	TRBJ2-5	NA	many	CASSQEYSTQETQYF	TGCGCCAGCAGCCAAGAGTACAGCACCCAAGAGACCCAGTACTTC
TRBV20-1	TRBJ2-1	TRBD1	many	CSASDRGLGTSYNEQFF	TGCAGTGCATCGGACAGGGGGTTAGGAACCTCCTACAATGAGCAGTTCTTC
TRBV5-1	TRBJ2-7	TRBD2	NA	CASPGLAAYEQYF	TGCGCCAGCCCAGGACTAGCGGCCTACGAGCAGTACTTC
TRBV5-1	TRBJ2-7	NA	many	CASSPPSGETYEQYF	TGCGCCAGCAGCCCGCCTTCAGGGGAAACCTACGAGCAGTACTTC
TRBV6-2/TRBV6-3	TRBJ2-1	TRBD2	few	CASSYEIGPGRPSGSSGEQFF	TGTGCCAGCAGTTACGAGATCGGCCCGGGGCGGCCTAGCGGGTCCTCGGGTGAGCAGTTCTTC
TRBV7-9	TRBJ1-1	TRBD1	NA	CASSPIQGKGTEAFF	TGTGCCAGCAGCCCAATACAGGGGAAAGGCACTGAAGCTTTCTTT
TRBV6-6	TRBJ1-5	TRBD1	NA	CASSDPGGGHQPQHF	TGTGCCAGCAGTGACCCAGGGGGAGGTCATCAGCCCCAGCATTTT
TRBV4-3	TRBJ2-1	TRBD2	few	CASSQGFAGVAYNEQFF	TGCGCCAGCAGCCAAGGGTTTGCGGGGGTGGCCTACAATGAGCAGTTCTTC
TRBV20-1	TRBJ1-2	NA	few	CSARGQDGYTF	TGCAGTGCTAGGGGACAAGATGGCTACACCTTC
TRBV5-1	TRBJ2-7	NA	NA	CASSKRGGSSYEQYF	TGCGCCAGCAGCAAACGCGGTGGCAGCTCCTACGAGCAGTACTTC
TRBV20-1	TRBJ2-7	TRBD2	NA	CSAATSGTREQYF	TGCAGTGCTGCGACTAGCGGGACTCGCGAGCAGTACTTC
TRBV5-1	TRBJ2-7	TRBD1	many	CASSSRQGVGYEQYF	TGCGCCAGCAGCTCGAGGCAGGGGGTGGGCTACGAGCAGTACTTC
TRBV7-6	TRBJ2-1	TRBD2	many	CASSLTSGTLGDEQFF	TGTGCCAGCAGCCTCACTAGCGGGACACTTGGGGATGAGCAGTTCTTC
TRBV4-3	TRBJ2-4	NA	NA	CASSQTEQGDIQYF	TGCGCCAGCAGCCAAACGGAACAGGGAGACATTCAGTACTTC
TRBV7-8	TRBJ2-7	NA	once	CASSLMSRAEDEQYF	TGTGCCAGCAGCTTAATGTCTAGGGCAGAGGACGAGCAGTACTTC
TRBV10-3	TRBJ1-3	NA	many	CASLGRLSGNTIYF	TGTGCCTCGTTGGGACGGCTCTCTGGAAACACCATATATTTT
TRBV10-3	TRBJ2-7	TRBD1	many	CAISGTGGPYEQYF	TGTGCCATCAGTGGGACAGGGGGCCCCTACGAGCAGTACTTC
TRBV7-2	TRBJ1-1	TRBD1	few	CASSHEGGPEAFF	TGTGCCAGCAGCCATGAAGGGGGCCCTGAAGCTTTCTTT
TRBV2	TRBJ2-3	NA	NA	CASSEGQGITDTQYF	TGTGCCAGCAGTGAGGGGCAGGGGATCACAGATACGCAGTATTTT
TRBV7-2	TRBJ2-4	NA	NA	CASSPLTGGAKNIQYF	TGTGCCAGCAGCCCGTTGACAGGTGGCGCCAAAAACATTCAGTACTTC